The next 25 T cell receptor beta chains were all read from a single sample in a study of cytomegalovirus exposure and HLA in healthy donors. A multiplex PCR was run with 60 Vbeta primers and 13 Jbeta primers. Using immunoSEQ multiplex PCR, the repertoire was profiled, and TCRdb retains in-frame clones only, with some absent. The table records approximately 300,000 clones, around four fifths of them present only once. Sequenced material: PBMCs. These TCRs come from a woman aged 35 to 49 in good health and CMV-seropositive.

This clone occurred once. The rearrangement links TRBV27 to TRBJ2-1, with 7 positions matching TRBD2. The V segment lost 6 bases and the J segment 9 bases; nucleotides outside the gene matches: 17. The CDR3 consists of 16 residues. In germline, CDR1 is MNHEY, CDR2 SMNVEV (reference sequence). CDR3 residues: CASSPRGEGLGGEQFF. In DNA form, the CDR3 reads TGTGCCAGCAGCCCCCGAGGGGAGGGGCTTGGAGGTGAGCAGTTCTTC.

The CDR3 DNA follows: TGCGCCAGCAGACTCGACACGGGGAGCTCCTACGAGCAGTACTTC. This sequence encodes CASRLDTGSSYEQYF. This sequence joins TRBV5-1 and TRBJ2-7; perhaps TRBD2 as D (5 bases). This CDR3 is built from 15 residues. V lost 5 bases and J 0 bases, leaving 15 bases between the germline ends. Germline CDR1 reads SGHRS; CDR2 reads YFSETQ.

V gene TRBV7-8 combines with J gene TRBJ1-4; 8 nucleotides agree with TRBD1. The trim removed 2 bases at V and 7 bases at J, leaving 9 bases unmatched. This CDR3 has 16 residues. Germline CDR1 SGHVS, CDR2 FQNEAQ. The CDR3 nucleotides are TGTGCCAGCAGCTTAAGTTGGGACAGGCAGGGTGAAAAACTGTTTTTT. Translated: CASSLSWDRQGEKLFF.

The chain has TRBV27 and TRBJ2-7, with a weak D call TRBD1 (5 bases). Germline V CDR1 and CDR2: MNHEY, SMNVEV (reference sequence). Trimming pared 5 bases from V and 2 bases from J, leaving 16 bases between. The CDR3 contains 15 residues. CDR3 protein: CASSGAPVGTYEQYF. In DNA, the CDR3 is TGTGCCAGCAGTGGGGCTCCAGTCGGAACCTACGAGCAGTACTTC.

V is TRBV9 and J is TRBJ2-3; 7 bases match TRBD2. The V gene's germline CDR1 is SGDLS and CDR2 YYNGEE. This CDR3 has 16 amino acids. Trimming at V came to 3 bases and at J to 5 bases, leaving 12 bases not matched to a gene. CDR3 protein: CASSAGGGAVGDTQYF. The CDR3, as DNA: TGTGCCAGCAGCGCGGGCGGGGGTGCCGTGGGAGATACGCAGTATTTT.

The rearrangement uses TRBV30 and TRBJ2-6; D ambiguous. This CDR3 contains 12 residues. Trimming took off 6 bases at V and 2 bases at J, with 5 bases between the two ends. Germline V CDR1 and CDR2: GTSNPN, SVGIG (reference sequence). In nucleotides, the CDR3 is TGTGCCTGCACAACTGGGGCCAACGTCCTGACTTTC. Protein: CACTTGANVLTF.

The rearrangement joins TRBV7-2 to TRBJ2-1, with 8 bases lining up with TRBD2. From germline, CDR1 is SGHTA and CDR2 FQGNSA. The CDR3 length is 19 residues. The V segment lost 4 bases and the J segment 0 bases; nucleotides outside the gene matches: 14. The CDR3 loop is CASSSQPPGSGSSYNEQFF. CDR3 DNA: TGTGCCAGCAGCTCTCAACCCCCGGGCAGCGGGAGCTCCTACAATGAGCAGTTCTTC.

The rearrangement joins TRBV7-8 to TRBJ1-2; TRBD1 matches at 9 bases. Germline V gene lookup returns CDR1 SGHVS and CDR2 FQNEAQ. This CDR3 spans 16 amino acids. V gave up 5 bases and J gave up 3 bases; unmatched junction bases: 10. CDR3: CASSLGRDRVDYGYTF. CDR3 coding DNA: TGTGCCAGCAGCCTAGGGCGGGACAGGGTTGACTATGGCTACACCTTC.

J is TRBJ2-7 and V is TRBV5-1, with TRBD1 identical over 9 bases. Germline CDR1 reads SGHRS; CDR2 reads YFSETQ. This CDR3 region has 14 residues. V was clipped by 10 bases and J by 0 bases; unmatched bases: 8. CDR3 nucleotide sequence: TGCGCCGTCAAGCACAGGGGGCCCTCCTACGAGCAGTACTTC. This codes for CAVKHRGPSYEQYF.

The chain uses TRBV11-2 and TRBJ2-3, with a possible D match to TRBD2 (7 bases). Germline V CDR1 and CDR2: SGHAT, FQNNGV. The CDR3 is 15 residues long. Trimming pared 5 bases from V and 4 bases from J, leaving 16 bases between. CDR3 in DNA: TGTGCCAGCAGCCCCTCTACAGGGAGGGCAGATACGCAGTATTTT. This sequence encodes CASSPSTGRADTQYF.

The genes are TRBV5-1 and TRBJ2-3, with D possibly being TRBD2 (5 bases). V lost 0 bases and J 2 bases, leaving 10 bases between the germline ends. Germline values: CDR1 SGHRS, CDR2 YFSETQ. This CDR3 contains 15 residues. In DNA form, the CDR3 reads TGCGCCAGCAGCTTGGGGCTAGCCCCCACAGATACGCAGTATTTT. The encoded protein is CASSLGLAPTDTQYF.

V usage is TRBV7-2 and J usage is TRBJ2-5, with D tentatively TRBD2 (5 bases). Deletions cut 5 bases from V and 3 bases from J, with 16 bases between. The germline V gene has CDR1 SGHTA and CDR2 FQGNSA. The CDR3 covers 15 residues. Here the CDR3 DNA reads TGTGCCAGCAGCAGAGGGAGAGGAGAGGAAGAGACCCAGTACTTC. Protein sequence: CASSRGRGEEETQYF.

V is TRBV5-4 and J is TRBJ1-2; D not resolved. The CDR3 runs 15 residues. Trimming cost V 3 bases and J 0 bases, with 12 bases left between them. In germline, CDR1 is SGHNT, CDR2 YYREEE (reference sequence). CDR3 DNA sequence: TGTGCCAGCAGCTCCATCGGGGTAGCTAACTATGGCTACACCTTC. This gives the protein CASSSIGVANYGYTF.

V gene TRBV19 combines with J gene TRBJ2-7, with 8 bases fitting TRBD1. CDR3 size: 16 residues. Germline V gene data show CDR1 as LNHDA and CDR2 as SQIVND (reference sequence). The ends lost 6 bases at V and 2 bases at J; junction bases unmatched: 12. The CDR3 sequence: CASRQTGGGNTYEQYF. In nucleotides, the CDR3 is TGTGCCAGTAGGCAAACAGGGGGAGGTAACACCTACGAGCAGTACTTC.

The gene calls are TRBV5-6 and TRBJ2-7, with TRBD2 identical over 7 bases. Germline CDR1 is SGHDT and CDR2 is YYEEEE. The CDR3 extends over 14 amino acids. The V and J ends lost 3 bases and 6 bases, in that order; junction bases with no gene match: 9. CDR3 DNA sequence: TGTGCCAGCAGCTGGGGAGGGGTTGCAGGCGAGCAGTACTTC. Protein: CASSWGGVAGEQYF. Filled out from reference TRBV5-6 and TRBJ2-7, the complete variable domain reads DAGVTQSPTHLIKTRGQQVTLRCSPKSGHDTVSWYQQALGQGPQFIFQYYEEEERQRGNFPDRFSGHQFPNYSSELNVNALLLGDSALYLCASSWGGVAGEQYFGPGTRLTVT.

This chain connects TRBV5-1 to TRBJ2-7; D is perhaps TRBD2 (6 bases). The CDR3 contains 14 residues. Germline V gene lookup returns CDR1 SGHRS and CDR2 YFSETQ. Trimming took off 4 bases at V and 0 bases at J, with 11 bases between the two ends. The CDR3: CASSTDGSSYEQYF. As DNA, the CDR3 is TGCGCCAGCAGCACGGACGGGAGCTCCTACGAGCAGTACTTC.

A note on this clone: The sample holds other DNA sequences that translate to the same CDR3. The J gene is TRBJ2-7, the V gene TRBV7-2; D unresolved. V dropped 0 bases and J dropped 3 bases, with 6 bases sitting between them. CDR1 and CDR2 (germline): SGHTA, FQGNSA. The CDR3 sequence is 13 residues long. The CDR3 region has the DNA TGTGCCAGCAGCTTAGCGGGCAACTACGAGCAGTACTTC. It specifies CASSLAGNYEQYF.

This chain links TRBV27 with TRBJ2-7; the match to TRBD1 covers 7 bases. V was pared by 2 bases and J by 5 bases, with 6 bases of the junction left unmatched. Germline CDR1 and CDR2: MNHEY and SMNVEV (reference sequence). The CDR3 extends over 14 amino acids. The CDR3 reads CASSLETGSHEQYF. Here the CDR3 DNA reads TGTGCCAGCAGTTTAGAGACAGGGTCCCACGAGCAGTACTTC.

Details on this clone: Germline is not matched at one junction end, which may reflect a read error. The rearrangement links TRBV7-7 to TRBJ2-1, with 8 bases lining up with TRBD1. There are 15 residues in the CDR3. The germline gives CDR1 SSHAT, CDR2 FNYEAQ (reference sequence). The CDR3 loop is CASSLTQGDHNEQFF. CDR3 DNA: TGTGCTAGCAGCTTAACACAGGGGGATCACAATGAGCAGTTCTTC.

The J gene is TRBJ1-5, the V gene TRBV30; 8 bases fit TRBD1. V lost 0 bases to trimming and J lost 6 bases; unmatched junction nucleotides: 4. Germline V gives CDR1 GTSNPN, CDR2 SVGIG (reference sequence). This CDR3 contains 14 residues. CDR3 residues: CAWSVLTGGQPQHF. CDR3 nucleotide sequence: TGTGCCTGGAGTGTACTAACAGGGGGTCAGCCCCAGCATTTT.

The chain uses TRBV18 and TRBJ1-4; D uncertain. V was cut by 5 bases and J by 0 bases, with 13 bases left in between. The CDR3 extends over 16 amino acids. The V gene's germline CDR1 is KGHSH and CDR2 LQKENI. The CDR3 protein is CASSSIGVPTNEKLFF. CDR3 DNA sequence: TGTGCCAGCTCATCAATTGGAGTTCCAACTAATGAAAAACTGTTTTTT.

This chain connects TRBV7-2 to TRBJ2-3; 12 nucleotides match TRBD2. CDR1 SGHTA and CDR2 FQGNSA come from the germline V gene. The J segment lost 6 bases and the V segment lost 3 bases, leaving 4 bases of the junction unmatched. The CDR3 totals 15 residues. The CDR3 DNA reads as TGTGCCAGCAGCTTTGGGACTAGCGGGTTGGATACGCAGTATTTT. It codes for CASSFGTSGLDTQYF.

V and J are TRBV19 and TRBJ1-5; a possible D gene is TRBD1 (6 bases). Germline-derived CDR1 and CDR2 are LNHDA and SQIVND (reference sequence). Trimming shortened V by 8 bases and J by 7 bases, and 12 bases separated the two germline ends. There are 12 residues in the CDR3. For the CDR3, the DNA is TGTGCCAGTCAACAGGGATTGCAGCCCCAGCATTTT. This gives the protein CASQQGLQPQHF.

The chain recombines TRBV6-5 with TRBJ2-5; perhaps TRBD2 as D (7 bases). The better agreement between TRBJ2-7 and the DNA end casts doubt on the J call. The CDR3 loop spans 15 amino acids. Germline CDR1 MNHEY, CDR2 SVGAGI. The CDR3 sequence is CASSYGGAFASEQYF. The CDR3 nucleotides are TGTGCCAGCAGTTACGGGGGGGCATTCGCCTCCGAGCAGTACTTC.

This rearrangement joins TRBV10-2 to TRBJ2-2; 9 positions agree with TRBD2. V shed 10 bases and J 3 bases; nucleotides not matched to a gene: 3. Germline CDR1 is WSHSY and CDR2 is SAAADI. This CDR3 spans 13 amino acids. CDR3 nucleotide sequence: TGCGCCATAGCGGGAGCCCACACCGGGGAGCTGTTTTTT. Translation gives CAIAGAHTGELFF.